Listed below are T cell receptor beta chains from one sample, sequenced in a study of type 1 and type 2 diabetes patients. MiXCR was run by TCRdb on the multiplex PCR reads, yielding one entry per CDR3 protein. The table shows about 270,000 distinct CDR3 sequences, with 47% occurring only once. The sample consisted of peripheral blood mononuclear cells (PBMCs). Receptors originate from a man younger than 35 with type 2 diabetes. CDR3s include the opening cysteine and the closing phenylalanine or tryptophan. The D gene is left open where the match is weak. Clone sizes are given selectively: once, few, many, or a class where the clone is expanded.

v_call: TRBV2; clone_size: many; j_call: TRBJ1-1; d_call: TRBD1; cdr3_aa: CASRDRADTEAFF; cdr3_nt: TGTGCCAGCAGGGACAGGGCCGACACTGAAGCTTTCTTT
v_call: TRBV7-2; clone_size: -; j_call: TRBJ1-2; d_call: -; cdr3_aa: CASSPGDNRVNYGYTF; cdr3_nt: TGTGCCAGCAGCCCAGGCGATAACAGGGTTAACTATGGCTACACCTTC
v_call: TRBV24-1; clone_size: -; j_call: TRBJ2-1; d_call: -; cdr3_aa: CATSPPYNEQFF; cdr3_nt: TGTGCCACCAGTCCCCCCTACAATGAGCAGTTCTTC
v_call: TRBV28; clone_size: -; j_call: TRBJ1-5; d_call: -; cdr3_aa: CASRIGNQPQHF; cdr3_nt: TGTGCCAGCCGGATCGGTAATCAGCCCCAGCATTTT
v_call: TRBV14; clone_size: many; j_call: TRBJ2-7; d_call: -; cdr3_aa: CASSQGWAPYEQYF; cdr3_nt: TGTGCCAGCAGCCAGGGTTGGGCTCCCTACGAGCAGTACTTC
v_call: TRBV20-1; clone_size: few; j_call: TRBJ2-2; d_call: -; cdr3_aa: CSARARLASTGELFF; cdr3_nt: TGCAGTGCTAGAGCGCGCCTAGCGTCCACCGGGGAGCTGTTTTTT
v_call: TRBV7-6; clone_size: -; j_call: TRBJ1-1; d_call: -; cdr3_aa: CASSSVAGVNEAFF; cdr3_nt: TGTGCCAGCAGCTCCGTAGCGGGGGTCAATGAAGCTTTCTTT
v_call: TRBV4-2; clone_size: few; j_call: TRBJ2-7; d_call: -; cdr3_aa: CASSPWEAGEQYF; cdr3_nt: TGTGCCAGCAGCCCCTGGGAGGCTGGCGAGCAGTACTTC
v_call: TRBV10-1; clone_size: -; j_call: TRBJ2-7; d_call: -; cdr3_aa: CAISVWGADKYEQCF; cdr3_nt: TGTGCCATCAGTGTGTGGGGGGCCGATAAATACGAGCAGTGCTTC
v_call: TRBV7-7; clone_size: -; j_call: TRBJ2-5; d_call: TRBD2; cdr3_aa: CASSLDSGGETQHF; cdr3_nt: TGTGCTAGCAGCTTAGACTCGGGGGGGGAGACCCAGCACTTC
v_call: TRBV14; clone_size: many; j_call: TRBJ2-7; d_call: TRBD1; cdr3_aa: CASSHPGQGAYEQYF; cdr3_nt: TGTGCCAGCAGCCACCCCGGACAGGGGGCGTACGAGCAGTACTTC
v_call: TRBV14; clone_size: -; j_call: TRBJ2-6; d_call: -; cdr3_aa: CASSQFGGANVLTF; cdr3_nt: TGTGCCAGCAGCCAATTTGGCGGGGCCAACGTCCTGACTTTC
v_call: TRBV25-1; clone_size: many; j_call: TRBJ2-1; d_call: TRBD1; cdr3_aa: CASSASGTGGNEQFF; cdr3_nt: TGTGCCAGCAGCGCGTCTGGGACAGGGGGCAATGAGCAGTTCTTC
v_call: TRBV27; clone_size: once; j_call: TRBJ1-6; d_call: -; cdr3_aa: CASSLNRGLSLHF; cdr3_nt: TGTGCCAGCAGTTTAAACCGCGGGTTATCTCTCCACTTT
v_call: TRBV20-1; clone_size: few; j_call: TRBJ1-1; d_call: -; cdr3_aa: CSASSGVNTEAFF; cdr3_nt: TGCAGTGCTTCGAGCGGCGTGAACACTGAAGCTTTCTTT